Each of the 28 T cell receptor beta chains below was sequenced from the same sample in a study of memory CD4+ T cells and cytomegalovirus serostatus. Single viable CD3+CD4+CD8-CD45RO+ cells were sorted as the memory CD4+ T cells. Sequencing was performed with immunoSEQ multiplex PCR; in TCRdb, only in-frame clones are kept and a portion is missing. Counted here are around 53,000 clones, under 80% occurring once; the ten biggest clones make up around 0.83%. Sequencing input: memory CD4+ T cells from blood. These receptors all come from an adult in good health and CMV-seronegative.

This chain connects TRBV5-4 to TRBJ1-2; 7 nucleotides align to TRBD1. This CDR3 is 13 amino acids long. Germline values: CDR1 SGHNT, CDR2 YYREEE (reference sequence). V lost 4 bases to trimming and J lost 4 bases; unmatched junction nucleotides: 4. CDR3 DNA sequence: TGTGCCAGCAGCAGACAGGGTTCCTATGGCTACACCTTC. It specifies CASSRQGSYGYTF. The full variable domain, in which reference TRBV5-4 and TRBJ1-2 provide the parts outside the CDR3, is ETGVTQSPTHLIKTRGQQVTLRCSSQSGHNTVSWYQQALGQGPQFIFQYYREEENGRGNFPPRFSGLQFPNYSSELNVNALELDDSALYLCASSRQGSYGYTFGSGTRLTVV.

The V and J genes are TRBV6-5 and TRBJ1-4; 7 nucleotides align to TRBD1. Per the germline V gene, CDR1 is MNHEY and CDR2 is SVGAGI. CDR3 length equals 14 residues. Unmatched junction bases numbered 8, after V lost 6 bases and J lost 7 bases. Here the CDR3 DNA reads TGTGCCAGCAGCCCGACAGGGATGGGTGAAAAACTGTTTTTT. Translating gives CASSPTGMGEKLFF.

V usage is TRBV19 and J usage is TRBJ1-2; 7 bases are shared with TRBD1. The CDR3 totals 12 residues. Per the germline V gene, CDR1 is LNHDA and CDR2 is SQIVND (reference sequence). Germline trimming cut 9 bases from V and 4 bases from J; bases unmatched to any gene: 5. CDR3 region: CASSRTGYGYTF. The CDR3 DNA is TGTGCCAGCTCCAGGACAGGCTATGGCTACACCTTC.

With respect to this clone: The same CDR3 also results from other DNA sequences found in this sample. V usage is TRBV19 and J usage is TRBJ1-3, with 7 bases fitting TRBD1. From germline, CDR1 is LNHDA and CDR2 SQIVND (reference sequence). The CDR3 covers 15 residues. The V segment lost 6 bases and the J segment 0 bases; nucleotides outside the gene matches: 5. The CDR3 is CASRRDRSSGNTIYF. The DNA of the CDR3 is TGTGCCAGTAGACGGGACAGAAGCTCTGGAAACACCATATATTTT.

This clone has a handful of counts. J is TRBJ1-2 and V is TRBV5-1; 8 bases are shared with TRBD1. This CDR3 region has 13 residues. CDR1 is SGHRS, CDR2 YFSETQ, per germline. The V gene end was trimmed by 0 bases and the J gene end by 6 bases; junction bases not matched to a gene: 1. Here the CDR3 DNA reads TGCGCCAGCAGCTTGGGGACAGGGCATGGCTACACCTTC. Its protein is CASSLGTGHGYTF. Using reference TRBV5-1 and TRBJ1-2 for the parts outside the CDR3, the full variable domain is KAGVTQTPRYLIKTRGQQVTLSCSPISGHRSVSWYQQTPGQGLQFLFEYFSETQRNKGNFPGRFSGRQFSNSRSEMNVSTLELGDSALYLCASSLGTGHGYTFGSGTRLTVV.

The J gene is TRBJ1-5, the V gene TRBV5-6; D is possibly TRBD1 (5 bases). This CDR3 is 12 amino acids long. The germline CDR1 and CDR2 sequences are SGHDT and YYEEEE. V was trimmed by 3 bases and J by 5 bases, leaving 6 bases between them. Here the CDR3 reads CASSWGDQPQHF. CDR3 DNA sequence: TGTGCCAGCAGCTGGGGGGATCAGCCCCAGCATTTT. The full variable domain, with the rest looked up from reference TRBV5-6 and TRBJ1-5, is DAGVTQSPTHLIKTRGQQVTLRCSPKSGHDTVSWYQQALGQGPQFIFQYYEEEERQRGNFPDRFSGHQFPNYSSELNVNALLLGDSALYLCASSWGDQPQHFGDGTRLSIL.

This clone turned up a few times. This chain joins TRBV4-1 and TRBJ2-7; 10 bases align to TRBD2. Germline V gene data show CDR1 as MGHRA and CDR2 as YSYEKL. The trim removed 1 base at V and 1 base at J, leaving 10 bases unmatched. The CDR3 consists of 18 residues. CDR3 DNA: TGCGCCAGCAGCCAAGGAGGTCTAGCGGGAGATGGGTCCTACGAGCAGTACTTC. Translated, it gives CASSQGGLAGDGSYEQYF.

The CDR3 bases are TGTGCCAGCTCACTCGGTGGGACCTACGAGCAGTACTTC. This gives the protein CASSLGGTYEQYF. The chain uses TRBV18 and TRBJ2-7; D is unresolved. CDR1 is KGHSH and CDR2 is LQKENI in the germline V gene. The ends were cut back, 4 bases at V and 2 bases at J, with 9 bases in the middle. This CDR3 is built from 13 residues.

Written as DNA, the CDR3 is TGTGCCAGCAGTGACGGGAGCGGGGGGGCCTCCTACAATGAGCAGTTCTTC. Protein: CASSDGSGGASYNEQFF. V gene TRBV6-4 combines with J gene TRBJ2-1; 10 nucleotides line up with TRBD2. The CDR3 is made up of 17 amino acids. Germline values: CDR1 MRHNA, CDR2 SNTAGT. The J segment lost 0 bases and the V segment lost 2 bases, leaving 4 bases of the junction unmatched.

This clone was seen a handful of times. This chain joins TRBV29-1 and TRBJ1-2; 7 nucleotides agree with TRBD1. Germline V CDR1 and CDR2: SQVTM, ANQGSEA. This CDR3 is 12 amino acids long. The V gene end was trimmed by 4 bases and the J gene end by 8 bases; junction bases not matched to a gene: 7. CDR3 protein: CSVGHRGGGYTF. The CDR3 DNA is TGCAGCGTTGGACACAGGGGTGGCGGCTACACCTTC.

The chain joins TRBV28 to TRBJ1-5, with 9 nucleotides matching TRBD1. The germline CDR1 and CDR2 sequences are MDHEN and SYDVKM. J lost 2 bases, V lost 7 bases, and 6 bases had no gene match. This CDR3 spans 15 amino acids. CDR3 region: CASNTRQGGNQPQHF. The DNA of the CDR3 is TGTGCCAGCAACACCCGACAGGGGGGCAATCAGCCCCAGCATTTT.

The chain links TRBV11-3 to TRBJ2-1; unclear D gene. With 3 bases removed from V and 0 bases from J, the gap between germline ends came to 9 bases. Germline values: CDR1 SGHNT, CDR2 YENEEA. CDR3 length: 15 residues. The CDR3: CASSFSTSSYNEQFF. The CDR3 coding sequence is TGTGCCAGCAGCTTCAGTACGAGCTCCTACAATGAGCAGTTCTTC.

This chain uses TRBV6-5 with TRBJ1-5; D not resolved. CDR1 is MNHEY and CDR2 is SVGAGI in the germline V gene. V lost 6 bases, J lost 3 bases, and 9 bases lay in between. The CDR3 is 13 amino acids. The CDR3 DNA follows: TGTGCCAGCAGCGTGACGGACAATCAGCCCCAGCATTTT. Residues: CASSVTDNQPQHF.

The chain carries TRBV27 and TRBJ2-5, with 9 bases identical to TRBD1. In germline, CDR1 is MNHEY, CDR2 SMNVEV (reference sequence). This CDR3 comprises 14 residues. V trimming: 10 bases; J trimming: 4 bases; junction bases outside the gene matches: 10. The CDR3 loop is CATSGTGLAETQYF. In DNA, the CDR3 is TGTGCCACTTCCGGGACAGGGTTAGCAGAGACCCAGTACTTC.

Written as DNA, the CDR3 is TGTGCCTGGAGTGGGGGAAAATATGGCTACACCTTC. Its translation is CAWSGGKYGYTF. The chain employs TRBV30 and TRBJ1-2; D gene uncertain. The CDR3 is 12 residues long. From germline, CDR1 is GTSNPN and CDR2 SVGIG (reference sequence). Trimming stripped 1 base from V and 5 bases from J, with 8 bases between.

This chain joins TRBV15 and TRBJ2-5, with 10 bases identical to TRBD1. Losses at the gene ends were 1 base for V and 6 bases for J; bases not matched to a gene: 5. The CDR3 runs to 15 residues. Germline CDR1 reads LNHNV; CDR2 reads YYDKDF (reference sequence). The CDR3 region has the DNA TGTGCCACCAGCAGAGCCGGGACAGGGGAAAAGACCCAGTACTTC. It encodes CATSRAGTGEKTQYF.

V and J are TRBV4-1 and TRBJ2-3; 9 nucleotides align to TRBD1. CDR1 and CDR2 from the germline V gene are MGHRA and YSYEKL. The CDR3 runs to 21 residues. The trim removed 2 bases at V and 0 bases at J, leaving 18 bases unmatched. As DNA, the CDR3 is TGCGCCAGCAGCCAAAGCGGCGGAGACAGGGGGATTTCTCGGAGCACAGATACGCAGTATTTT. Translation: CASSQSGGDRGISRSTDTQYF.

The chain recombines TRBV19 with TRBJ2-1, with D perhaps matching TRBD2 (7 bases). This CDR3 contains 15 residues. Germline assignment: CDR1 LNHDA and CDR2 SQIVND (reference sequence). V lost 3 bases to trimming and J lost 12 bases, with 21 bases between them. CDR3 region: CASSILKLGRGGQFF. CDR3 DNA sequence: TGTGCCAGTAGTATCCTCAAATTGGGTAGGGGGGGGCAGTTCTTC.

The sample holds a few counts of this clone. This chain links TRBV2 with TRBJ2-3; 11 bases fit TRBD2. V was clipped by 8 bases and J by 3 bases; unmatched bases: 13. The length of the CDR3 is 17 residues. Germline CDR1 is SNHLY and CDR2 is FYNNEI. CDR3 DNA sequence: TGTGCCAGCGGGTCGGTAATAGCGGGGGGGCCAACAGATACGCAGTATTTT. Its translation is CASGSVIAGGPTDTQYF.

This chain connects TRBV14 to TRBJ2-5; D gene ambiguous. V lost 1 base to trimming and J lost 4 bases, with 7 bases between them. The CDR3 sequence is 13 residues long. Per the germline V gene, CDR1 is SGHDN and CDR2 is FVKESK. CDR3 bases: TGTGCCAGCAGCCAAGGGGTAGCAGAGACCCAGTACTTC. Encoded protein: CASSQGVAETQYF.

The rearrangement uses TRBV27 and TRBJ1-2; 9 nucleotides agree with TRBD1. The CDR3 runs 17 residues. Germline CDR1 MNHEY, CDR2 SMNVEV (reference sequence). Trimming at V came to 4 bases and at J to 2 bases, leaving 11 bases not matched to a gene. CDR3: CASSSRTGASENYGYTF. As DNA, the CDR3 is TGTGCCAGCAGTTCAAGGACAGGGGCCAGCGAGAACTATGGCTACACCTTC.

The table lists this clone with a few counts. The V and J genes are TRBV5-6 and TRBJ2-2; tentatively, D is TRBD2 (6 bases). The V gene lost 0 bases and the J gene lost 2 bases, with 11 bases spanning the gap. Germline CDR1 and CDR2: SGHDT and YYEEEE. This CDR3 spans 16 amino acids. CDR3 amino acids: CASSLGMAGNTGELFF. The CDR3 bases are TGTGCCAGCAGCTTGGGCATGGCGGGAAACACCGGGGAGCTGTTTTTT.

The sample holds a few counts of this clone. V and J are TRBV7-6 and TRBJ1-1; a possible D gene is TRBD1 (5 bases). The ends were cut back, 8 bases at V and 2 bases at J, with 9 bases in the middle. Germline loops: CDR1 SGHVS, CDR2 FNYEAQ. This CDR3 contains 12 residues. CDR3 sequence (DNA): TGTGCCAGCGGGCAGGGAAACACTGAAGCTTTCTTT. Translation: CASGQGNTEAFF.

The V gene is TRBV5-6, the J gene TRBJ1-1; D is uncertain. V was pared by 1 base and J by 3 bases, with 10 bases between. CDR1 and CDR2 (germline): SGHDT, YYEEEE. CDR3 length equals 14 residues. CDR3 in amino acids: CASSLTVWDTEAFF. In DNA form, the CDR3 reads TGTGCCAGCAGCTTGACCGTGTGGGACACTGAAGCTTTCTTT. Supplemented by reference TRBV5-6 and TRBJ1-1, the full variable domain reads DAGVTQSPTHLIKTRGQQVTLRCSPKSGHDTVSWYQQALGQGPQFIFQYYEEEERQRGNFPDRFSGHQFPNYSSELNVNALLLGDSALYLCASSLTVWDTEAFFGQGTRLTVV.

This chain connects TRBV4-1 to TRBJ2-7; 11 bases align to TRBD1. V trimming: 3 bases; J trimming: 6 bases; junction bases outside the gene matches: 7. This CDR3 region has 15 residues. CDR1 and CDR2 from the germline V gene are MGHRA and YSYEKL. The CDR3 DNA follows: TGCGCCAGCAGCCACCTAGGACAGGGGGCAGTCGAGCAGTACTTC. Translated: CASSHLGQGAVEQYF.

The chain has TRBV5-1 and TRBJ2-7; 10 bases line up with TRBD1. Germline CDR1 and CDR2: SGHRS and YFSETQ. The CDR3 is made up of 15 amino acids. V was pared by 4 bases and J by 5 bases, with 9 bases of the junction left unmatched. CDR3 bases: TGCGCCAGCAGCGTGACAGGGGGCGATTTTCACGAGCAGTACTTC. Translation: CASSVTGGDFHEQYF.

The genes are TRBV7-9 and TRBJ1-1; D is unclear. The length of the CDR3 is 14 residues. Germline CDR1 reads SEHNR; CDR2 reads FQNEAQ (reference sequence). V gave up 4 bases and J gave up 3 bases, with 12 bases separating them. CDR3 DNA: TGTGCCAGCAGCTGGACGAGCGGACACACTGAAGCTTTCTTT. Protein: CASSWTSGHTEAFF.

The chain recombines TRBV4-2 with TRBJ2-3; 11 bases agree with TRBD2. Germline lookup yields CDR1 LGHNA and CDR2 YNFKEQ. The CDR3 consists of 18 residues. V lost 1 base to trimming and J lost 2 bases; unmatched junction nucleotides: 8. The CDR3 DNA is TGTGCCAGCAGCCAAGTTTTTAGCGGGGGGGCCTCCACAGATACGCAGTATTTT. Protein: CASSQVFSGGASTDTQYF.